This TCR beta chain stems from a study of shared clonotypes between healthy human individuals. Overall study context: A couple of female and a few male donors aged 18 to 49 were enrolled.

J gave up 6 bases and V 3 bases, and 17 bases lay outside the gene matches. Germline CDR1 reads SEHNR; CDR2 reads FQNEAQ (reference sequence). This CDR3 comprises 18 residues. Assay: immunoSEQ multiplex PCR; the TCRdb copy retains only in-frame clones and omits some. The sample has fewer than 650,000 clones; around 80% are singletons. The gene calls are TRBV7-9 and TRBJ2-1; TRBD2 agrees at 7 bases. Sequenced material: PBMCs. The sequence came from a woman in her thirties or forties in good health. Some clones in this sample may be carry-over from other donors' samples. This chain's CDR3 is CASSFISLAATSGNEQFF. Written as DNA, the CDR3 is TGTGCCAGCAGCTTTATCTCCCTAGCGGCCACCTCCGGCAATGAGCAGTTCTTC.